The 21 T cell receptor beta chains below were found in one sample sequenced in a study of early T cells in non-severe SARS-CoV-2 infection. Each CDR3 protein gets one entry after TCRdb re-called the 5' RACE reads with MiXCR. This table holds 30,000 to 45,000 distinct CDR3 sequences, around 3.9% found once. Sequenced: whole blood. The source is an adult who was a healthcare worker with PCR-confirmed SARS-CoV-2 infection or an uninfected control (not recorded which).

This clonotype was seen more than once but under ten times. Here the CDR3 DNA reads TGTGCCAGCAGTTCGGCAGGGTCGTCTCGGGAGACCCAGTACTTC. Protein: CASSSAGSSRETQYF. The rearrangement links TRBV27 to TRBJ2-5, with D perhaps TRBD1 (5 bases). The V gene lost 4 bases and the J gene lost 5 bases, with 17 bases spanning the gap. The V gene's germline CDR1 is MNHEY and CDR2 SMNVEV (reference sequence). CDR3 length: 15 amino acids.

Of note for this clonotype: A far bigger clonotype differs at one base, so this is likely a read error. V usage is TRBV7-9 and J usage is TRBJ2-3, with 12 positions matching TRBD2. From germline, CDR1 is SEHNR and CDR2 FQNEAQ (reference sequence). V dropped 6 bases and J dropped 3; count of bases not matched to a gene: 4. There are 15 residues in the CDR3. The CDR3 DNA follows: TGTGCCAGCAGATCGACTAGCGGGAGTACAGATACGCAGTATTTT. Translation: CASRSTSGSTDTQYF.

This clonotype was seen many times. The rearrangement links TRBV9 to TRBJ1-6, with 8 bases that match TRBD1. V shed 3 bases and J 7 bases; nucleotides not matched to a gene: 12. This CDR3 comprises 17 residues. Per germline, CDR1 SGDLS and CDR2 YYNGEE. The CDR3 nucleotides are TGTGCCAGCAGCGCGCCTCGGGACAGGCCAGGGAATTCACCCCTCCACTTT. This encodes CASSAPRDRPGNSPLHF.

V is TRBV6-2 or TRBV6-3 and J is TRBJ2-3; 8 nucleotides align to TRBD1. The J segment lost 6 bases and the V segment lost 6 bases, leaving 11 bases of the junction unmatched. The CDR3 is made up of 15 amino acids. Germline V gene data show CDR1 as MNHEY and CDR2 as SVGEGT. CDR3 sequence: CASRRPDRGKDTQYF. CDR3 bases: TGTGCCAGCAGACGCCCCGACAGGGGCAAGGATACGCAGTATTTT.

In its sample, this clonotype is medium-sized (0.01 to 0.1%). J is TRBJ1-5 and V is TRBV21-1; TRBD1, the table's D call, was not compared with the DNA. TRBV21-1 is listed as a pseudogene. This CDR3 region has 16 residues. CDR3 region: CASSKRRFRVNQPQHF. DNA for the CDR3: TGTGCCAGCAGCAAAAGGAGGTTCCGGGTCAATCAGCCCCAGCATTTT.

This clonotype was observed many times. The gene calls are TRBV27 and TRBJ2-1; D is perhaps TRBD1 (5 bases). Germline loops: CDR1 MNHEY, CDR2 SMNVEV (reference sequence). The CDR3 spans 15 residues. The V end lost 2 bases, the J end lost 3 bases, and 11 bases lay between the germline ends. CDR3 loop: CASSLMKGNYNEQFF. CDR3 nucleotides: TGTGCCAGCAGTTTAATGAAGGGGAACTACAATGAGCAGTTCTTC.

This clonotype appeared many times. Here the CDR3 reads CSVEGMYTEAFF. The CDR3 DNA reads TGCAGCGTTGAAGGGATGTACACTGAAGCTTTCTTT. The chain carries TRBV29-1 and TRBJ1-1, with no clear D. The CDR3 consists of 12 residues. Germline-derived CDR1 and CDR2 are SQVTM and ANQGSEA. V dropped 1 base and J dropped 3 bases, with 6 bases sitting between them. Full variable domain (remainder filled in from reference TRBV29-1 and TRBJ1-1): SAVISQKPSRDICQRGTSLTIQCQVDSQVTMMFWYRQQPGQSLTLIATANQGSEATYESGFVIDKFPISRPNLTFSTLTVSNMSPEDSSIYLCSVEGMYTEAFFGQGTRLTVV.

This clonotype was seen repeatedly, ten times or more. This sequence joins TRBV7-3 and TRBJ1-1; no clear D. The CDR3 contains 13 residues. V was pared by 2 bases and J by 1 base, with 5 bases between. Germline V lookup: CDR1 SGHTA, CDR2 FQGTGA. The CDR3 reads CASSLQPNTEAFF. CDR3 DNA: TGTGCCAGCAGCTTACAGCCGAACACTGAAGCTTTCTTT.

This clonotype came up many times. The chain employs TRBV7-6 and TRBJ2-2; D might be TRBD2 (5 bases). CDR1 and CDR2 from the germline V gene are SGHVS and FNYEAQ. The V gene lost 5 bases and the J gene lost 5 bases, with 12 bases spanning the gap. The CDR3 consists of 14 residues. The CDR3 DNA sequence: TGTGCCAGCAGCCAACTAGGAGGTACCGGGGAGCTGTTTTTT. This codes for CASSQLGGTGELFF.

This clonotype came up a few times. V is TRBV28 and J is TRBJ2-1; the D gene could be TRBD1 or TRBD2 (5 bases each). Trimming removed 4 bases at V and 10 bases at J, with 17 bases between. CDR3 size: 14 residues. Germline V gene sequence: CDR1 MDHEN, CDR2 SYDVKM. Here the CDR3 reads CASSSGTTRGEQFF. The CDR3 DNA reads TGTGCCAGCAGTTCCGGGACCACCCGAGGGGAGCAGTTCTTC.

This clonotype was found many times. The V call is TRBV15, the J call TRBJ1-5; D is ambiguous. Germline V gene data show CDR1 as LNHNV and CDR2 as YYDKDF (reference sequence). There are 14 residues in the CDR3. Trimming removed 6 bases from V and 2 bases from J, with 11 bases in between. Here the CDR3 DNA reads TGTGCCACCAGAGCAGAGGTCGGCAATCAGCCCCAGCATTTT. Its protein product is CATRAEVGNQPQHF.

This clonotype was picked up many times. The CDR3 bases are TGTGCCAGCAGGAGCAGATTCAACACTGAAGCTTTCTTT. It is translated as CASRSRFNTEAFF. The gene calls are TRBV7-9 and TRBJ1-1; D ambiguous. V was cut by 6 bases and J by 2 bases, with 10 bases left in between. The CDR3 spans 13 residues. Germline V gene sequence: CDR1 SEHNR, CDR2 FQNEAQ (reference sequence).

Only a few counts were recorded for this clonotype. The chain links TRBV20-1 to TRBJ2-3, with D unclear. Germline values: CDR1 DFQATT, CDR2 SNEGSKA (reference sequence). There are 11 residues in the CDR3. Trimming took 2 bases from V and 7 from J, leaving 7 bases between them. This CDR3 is CSARLEYTQYF. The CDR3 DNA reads TGCAGTGCTAGATTGGAATATACGCAGTATTTT.

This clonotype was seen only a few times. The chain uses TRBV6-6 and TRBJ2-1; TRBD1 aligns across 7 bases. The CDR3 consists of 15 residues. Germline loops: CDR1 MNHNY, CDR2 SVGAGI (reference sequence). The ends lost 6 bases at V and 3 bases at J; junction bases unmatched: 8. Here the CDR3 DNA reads TGTGCCAGCAGAAGTGGACAGGTGCGCTACAATGAGCAGTTCTTC. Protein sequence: CASRSGQVRYNEQFF.

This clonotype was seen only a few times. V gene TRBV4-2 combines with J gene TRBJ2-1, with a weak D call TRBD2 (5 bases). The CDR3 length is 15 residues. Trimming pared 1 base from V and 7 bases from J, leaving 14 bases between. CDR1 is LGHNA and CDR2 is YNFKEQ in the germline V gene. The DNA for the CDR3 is TGTGCCAGCAGCCAAGTGGGTTCCGGGGAGAATGAGCAGTTCTTC. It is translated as CASSQVGSGENEQFF.

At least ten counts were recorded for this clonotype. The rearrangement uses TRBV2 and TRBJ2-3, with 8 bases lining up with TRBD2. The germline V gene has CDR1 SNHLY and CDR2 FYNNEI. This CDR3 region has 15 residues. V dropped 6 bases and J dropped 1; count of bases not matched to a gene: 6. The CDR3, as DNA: TGTGCCAGCAGGGGACTAGTAGTCCGCACAGATACGCAGTATTTT. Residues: CASRGLVVRTDTQYF.

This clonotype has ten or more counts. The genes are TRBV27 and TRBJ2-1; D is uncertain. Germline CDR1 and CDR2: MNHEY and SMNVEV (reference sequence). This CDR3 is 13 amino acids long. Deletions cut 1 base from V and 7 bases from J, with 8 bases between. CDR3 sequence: CASSLFFSNEQFF. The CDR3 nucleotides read TGTGCCAGCAGTTTATTTTTCAGTAATGAGCAGTTCTTC.

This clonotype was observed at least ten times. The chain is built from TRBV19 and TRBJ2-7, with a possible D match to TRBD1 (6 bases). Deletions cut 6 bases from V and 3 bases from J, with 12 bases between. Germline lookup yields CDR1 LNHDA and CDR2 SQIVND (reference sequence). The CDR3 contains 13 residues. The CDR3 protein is CASRQGIDYEQYF. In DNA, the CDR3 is TGTGCCAGTAGACAGGGTATTGACTACGAGCAGTACTTC. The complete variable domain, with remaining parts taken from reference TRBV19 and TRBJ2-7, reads DGGITQSPKYLFRKEGQNVTLSCEQNLNHDAMYWYRQDPGQGLRLIYYSQIVNDFQKGDIAEGYSVSREKKESFPLTVTSAQKNPTAFYLCASRQGIDYEQYFGPGTRLTVT.

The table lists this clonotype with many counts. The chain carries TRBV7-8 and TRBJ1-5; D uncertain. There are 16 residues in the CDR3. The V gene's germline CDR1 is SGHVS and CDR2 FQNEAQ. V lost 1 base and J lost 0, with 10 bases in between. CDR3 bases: TGTGCCAGCAGCTTAGGGGTCGAAAGTAGCAATCAGCCCCAGCATTTT. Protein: CASSLGVESSNQPQHF.

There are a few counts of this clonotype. Here the CDR3 reads CASSLRGRNEQFF. CDR3 coding DNA: TGTGCCAGCAGTTTAAGGGGGCGCAATGAGCAGTTCTTC. This sequence joins TRBV12-3 or TRBV12-4 and TRBJ2-1; TRBD1 matches 7 bases. With 2 bases clipped from V and 6 bases from J, the junction kept 1 base outside the gene matches. The CDR3 is 13 residues long.

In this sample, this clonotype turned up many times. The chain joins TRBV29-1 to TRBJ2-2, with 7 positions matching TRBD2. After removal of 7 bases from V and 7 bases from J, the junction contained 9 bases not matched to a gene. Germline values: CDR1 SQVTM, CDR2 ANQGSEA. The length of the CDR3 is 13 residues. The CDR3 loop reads CSGTSDHGGELFF. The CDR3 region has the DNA TGCAGCGGAACTAGCGATCATGGCGGGGAGCTGTTTTTT.